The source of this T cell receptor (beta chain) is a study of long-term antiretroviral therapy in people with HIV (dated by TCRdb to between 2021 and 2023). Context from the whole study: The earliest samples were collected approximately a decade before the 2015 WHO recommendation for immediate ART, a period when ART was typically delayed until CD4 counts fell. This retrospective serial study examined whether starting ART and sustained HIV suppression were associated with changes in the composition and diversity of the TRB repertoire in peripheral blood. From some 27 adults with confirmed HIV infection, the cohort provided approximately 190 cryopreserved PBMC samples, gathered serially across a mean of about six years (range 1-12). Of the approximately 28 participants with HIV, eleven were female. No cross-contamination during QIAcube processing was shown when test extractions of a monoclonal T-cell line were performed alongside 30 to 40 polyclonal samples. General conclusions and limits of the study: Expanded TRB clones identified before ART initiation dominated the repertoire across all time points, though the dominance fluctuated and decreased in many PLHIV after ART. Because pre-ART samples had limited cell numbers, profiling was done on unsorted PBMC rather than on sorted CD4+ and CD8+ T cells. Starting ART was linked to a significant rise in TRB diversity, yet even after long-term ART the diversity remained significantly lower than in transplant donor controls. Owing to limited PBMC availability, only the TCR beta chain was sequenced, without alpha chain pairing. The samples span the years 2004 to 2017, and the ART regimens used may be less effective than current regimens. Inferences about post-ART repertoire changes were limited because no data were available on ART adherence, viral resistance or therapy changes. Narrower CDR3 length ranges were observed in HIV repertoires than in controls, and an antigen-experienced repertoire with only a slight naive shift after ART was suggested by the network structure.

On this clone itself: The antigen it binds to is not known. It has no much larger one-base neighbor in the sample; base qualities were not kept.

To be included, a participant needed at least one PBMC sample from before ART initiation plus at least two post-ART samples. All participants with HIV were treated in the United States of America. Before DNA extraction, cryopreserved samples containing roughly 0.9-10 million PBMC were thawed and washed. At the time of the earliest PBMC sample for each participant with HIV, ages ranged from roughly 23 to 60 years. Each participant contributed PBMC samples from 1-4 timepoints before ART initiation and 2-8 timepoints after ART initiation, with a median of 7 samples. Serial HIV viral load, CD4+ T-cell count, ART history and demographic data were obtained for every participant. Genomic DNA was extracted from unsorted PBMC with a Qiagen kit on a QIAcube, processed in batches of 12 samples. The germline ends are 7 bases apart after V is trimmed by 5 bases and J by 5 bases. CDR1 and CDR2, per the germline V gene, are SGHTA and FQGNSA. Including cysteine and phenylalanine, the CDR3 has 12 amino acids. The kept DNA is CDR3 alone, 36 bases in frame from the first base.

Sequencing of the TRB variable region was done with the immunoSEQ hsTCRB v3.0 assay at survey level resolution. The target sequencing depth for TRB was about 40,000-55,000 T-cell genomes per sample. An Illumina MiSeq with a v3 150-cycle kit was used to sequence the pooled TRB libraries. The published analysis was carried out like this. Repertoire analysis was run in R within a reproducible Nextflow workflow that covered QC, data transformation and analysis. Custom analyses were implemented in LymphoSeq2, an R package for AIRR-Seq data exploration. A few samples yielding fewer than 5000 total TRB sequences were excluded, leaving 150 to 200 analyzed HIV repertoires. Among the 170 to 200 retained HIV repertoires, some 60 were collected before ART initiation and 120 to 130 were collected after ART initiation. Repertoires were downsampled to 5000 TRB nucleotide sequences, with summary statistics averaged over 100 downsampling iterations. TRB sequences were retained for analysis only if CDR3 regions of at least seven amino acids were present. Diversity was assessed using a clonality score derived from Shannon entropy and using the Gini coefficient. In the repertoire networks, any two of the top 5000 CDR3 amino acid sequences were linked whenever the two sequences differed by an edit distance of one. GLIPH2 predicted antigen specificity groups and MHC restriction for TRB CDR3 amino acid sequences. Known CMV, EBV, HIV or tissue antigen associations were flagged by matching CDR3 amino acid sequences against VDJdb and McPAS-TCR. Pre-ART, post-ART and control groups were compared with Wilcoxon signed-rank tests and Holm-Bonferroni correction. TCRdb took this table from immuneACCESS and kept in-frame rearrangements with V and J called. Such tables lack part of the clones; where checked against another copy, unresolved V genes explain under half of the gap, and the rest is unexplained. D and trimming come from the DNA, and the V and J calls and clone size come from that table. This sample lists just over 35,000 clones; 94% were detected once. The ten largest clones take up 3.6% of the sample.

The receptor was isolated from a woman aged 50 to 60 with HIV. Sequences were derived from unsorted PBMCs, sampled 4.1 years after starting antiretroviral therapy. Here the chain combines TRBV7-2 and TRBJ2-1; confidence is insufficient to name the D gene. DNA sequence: TGTGCCAGCAGCCCCCCCAACAATGAGCAGTTCTTC. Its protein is CASSPPNNEQFF.